The 3 T cell receptor beta chains presented below share a single source sample, sequenced in a study of T cell changes during pregnancy in multiple sclerosis. The method was immunoSEQ multiplex PCR; TCRdb's version includes in-frame clones alone and lacks a portion of them. The table has more than 50,000 clones, roughly nine tenths seen once. The starting material was CD4+ T cells from peripheral blood mononuclear cells, obtained after pregnancy. The receptors here all came from a female donor in good health, enrolled as a control in a pregnancy study.

The J gene is TRBJ1-1, the V gene TRBV10-3, with D possibly TRBD1 on 6 matching bases. Germline loops: CDR1 ENHRY, CDR2 SYGVKD. The CDR3 contains 15 residues. V was pared by 9 bases and J by 0 bases, with 17 bases between. The CDR3 loop reads CAIVSAGQMNTEAFF. The CDR3 DNA reads TGTGCCATAGTCTCGGCAGGACAGATGAACACTGAAGCTTTCTTT.

This chain joins TRBV5-1 and TRBJ2-6; D call uncertain. The CDR3 loop spans 14 amino acids. CDR1 is SGHRS, CDR2 YFSETQ, per germline. Trimming left V 0 bases short and J 2 bases short, with 3 bases between. In DNA, the CDR3 is TGCGCCAGCAGCTTGGTCGCTGGGGCCAACGTCCTGACTTTC. It yields the protein CASSLVAGANVLTF.

The chain couples TRBV10-3 to TRBJ2-1, with D maybe TRBD1 (6 bases). The V gene lost 5 bases and the J gene lost 11 bases, with 13 bases spanning the gap. The germline gives CDR1 ENHRY, CDR2 SYGVKD. The CDR3 is 12 amino acids. CDR3 amino acids: CAISSNRDQQFF. The CDR3 nucleotides are TGTGCCATCAGTTCCAACAGGGACCAGCAGTTCTTC.